The 9 T cell receptor beta chains below were found in one sample sequenced in a study of prognosis after radiotherapy for stage I lung cancer. Two-round multiplex PCR on genomic DNA was the method by which TCR beta CDR3 was amplified. TRBV and TRBJ genes each had their own specific primers in first-round PCR. MiXCR, run by TCRdb on the multiplex PCR reads, gives a single entry per CDR3 protein. Of about 24,000 distinct CDR3 sequences detected, roughly two fifths appear once; the ten largest clones hold 20% to 25%. The sequences come from PBMCs, collected before or after stereotactic body radiation therapy (not recorded which). These receptors all stem from a donor over 45 with non-small cell lung cancer.

This clonotype was seen repeatedly, ten times or more. The chain combines TRBV2 with TRBJ1-5, with D perhaps TRBD1 (6 bases). The CDR3 contains 14 residues. V dropped 8 bases and J dropped 2 bases, with 13 bases sitting between them. The germline CDR1 and CDR2 sequences are SNHLY and FYNNEI. This chain's CDR3 is CASGGGARNQPQHF. The CDR3 nucleotides read TGTGCCAGCGGGGGGGGGGCCCGCAATCAGCCCCAGCATTTT.

V is TRBV20-1 and J is TRBJ2-1; tentatively, D is TRBD2 (5 bases). V lost 4 bases and J 5 bases, leaving 21 bases between the germline ends. The germline gives CDR1 DFQATT, CDR2 SNEGSKA (reference sequence). This CDR3 has 16 residues. The CDR3 DNA follows: TGCAGTGCTATTTCCTTCCGGACTTCCTTCCACAATGAGCAGTTCTTC. It is translated as CSAISFRTSFHNEQFF.

This clonotype was counted ten times or more. V is TRBV19 and J is TRBJ1-2; D remains unclear. The CDR3 has 14 amino acids. V was cut by 1 base and J by 5 bases, with 11 bases left in between. Germline CDR1 and CDR2: LNHDA and SQIVND (reference sequence). The CDR3 DNA reads TGTGCCAGTAGTATAGCCTCCCCCGGGTATGGCTACACCTTC. Translation: CASSIASPGYGYTF.

There are many counts of this clonotype. V gene TRBV5-1 combines with J gene TRBJ2-2, with TRBD1 identical over 8 bases. V was pared by 4 bases and J by 5 bases, with 10 bases of the junction left unmatched. This CDR3 has 16 amino acids. Germline lookup yields CDR1 SGHRS and CDR2 YFSETQ. The CDR3: CASSLMTGVKTGELFF. DNA of the CDR3: TGCGCCAGCAGCCTAATGACAGGGGTTAAAACCGGGGAGCTGTTTTTT.

By proportion, this clonotype is medium-sized. The chain links TRBV5-1 to TRBJ1-6; 9 bases are shared with TRBD1. CDR1 and CDR2 from the germline V gene are SGHRS and YFSETQ. There are 16 residues in the CDR3. V trimming: 0 bases; J trimming: 9 bases; junction bases outside the gene matches: 7. The CDR3 loop is CASSLGLSGQGSPLHF. In DNA, the CDR3 is TGCGCCAGCAGCTTGGGGCTTTCGGGACAGGGTTCACCCCTCCACTTT.

Remarks on this clonotype: One base away lies a much larger clone, so this may be a sequencing read error. The chain has TRBV29-1 and TRBJ1-2; D is ambiguous. This CDR3 region has 11 residues. Germline-derived CDR1 and CDR2 are SQVTM and ANQGSEA. The ends were cut back, 8 bases at V and 5 bases at J, with 12 bases in the middle. CDR3 sequence reads: CSFAGRYGYTF. The CDR3 coding sequence is TGCAGCTTTGCCGGCCGGTATGGCTACACCTTC.

The chain carries TRBV20-1 and TRBJ2-7; TRBD1 is a possible D gene (6 bases). CDR1 and CDR2 from the germline V gene are DFQATT and SNEGSKA (reference sequence). Trimming pared 6 bases from V and 4 bases from J, leaving 16 bases between. The CDR3 consists of 13 residues. CDR3 sequence reads: CSAEQGREYEQYF. CDR3 in DNA: TGCAGTGCCGAACAGGGAAGGGAATACGAGCAGTACTTC.

This clonotype occurred many times. The chain joins TRBV3-1 to TRBJ1-2; the D gene is possibly TRBD1 (6 bases). This CDR3 is built from 15 residues. Trimming took off 4 bases at V and 7 bases at J, with 19 bases between the two ends. CDR1 is LGHDT, CDR2 YNNKEL, per germline (reference sequence). The CDR3 sequence is CASSPTEGGRSGYTF. The CDR3 bases are TGTGCCAGCAGCCCTACGGAGGGGGGAAGAAGTGGCTACACCTTC.

The sample holds many counts of this clonotype. The gene calls are TRBV27 and TRBJ1-5; 10 nucleotides match TRBD1. The CDR3 has 15 amino acids. V dropped 6 bases and J dropped 5; count of bases not matched to a gene: 7. Germline V gives CDR1 MNHEY, CDR2 SMNVEV (reference sequence). The DNA of the CDR3 is TGTGCCAGCAGCTCGACAGGGGGCAGGTATCAGCCCCAGCATTTT. As protein: CASSSTGGRYQPQHF.